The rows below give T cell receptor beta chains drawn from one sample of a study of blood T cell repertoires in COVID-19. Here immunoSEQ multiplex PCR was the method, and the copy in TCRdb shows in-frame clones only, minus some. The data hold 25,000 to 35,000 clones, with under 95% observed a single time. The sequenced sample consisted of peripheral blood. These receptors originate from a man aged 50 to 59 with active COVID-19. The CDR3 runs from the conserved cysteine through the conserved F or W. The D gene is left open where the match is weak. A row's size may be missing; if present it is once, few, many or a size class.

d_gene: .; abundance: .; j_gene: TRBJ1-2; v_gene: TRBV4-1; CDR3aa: CASRRDGISLGYGYTF; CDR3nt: TGCGCCAGCAGGCGGGACGGAATCTCCTTGGGCTATGGCTACACCTTC
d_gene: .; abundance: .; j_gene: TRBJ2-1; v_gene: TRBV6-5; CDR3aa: CATRQSSSYNEQFF; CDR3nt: TGTGCCACCAGACAGTCGAGCTCCTACAATGAGCAGTTCTTC
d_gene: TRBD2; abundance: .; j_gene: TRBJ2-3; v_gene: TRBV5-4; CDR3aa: CASSKSSGGMADTQYF; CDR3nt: TGTGCCAGCAGCAAATCATCGGGAGGAATGGCAGATACGCAGTATTTT
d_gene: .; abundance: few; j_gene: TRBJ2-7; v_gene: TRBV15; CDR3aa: CATSRAGGLYEQYF; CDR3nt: TGTGCCACCAGCAGAGCAGGGGGACTCTACGAGCAGTACTTC
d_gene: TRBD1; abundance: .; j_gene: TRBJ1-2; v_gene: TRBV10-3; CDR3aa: CAISEGTGGDPNYGYTF; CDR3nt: TGTGCCATCAGTGAGGGGACAGGGGGGGACCCTAACTATGGCTACACCTTC
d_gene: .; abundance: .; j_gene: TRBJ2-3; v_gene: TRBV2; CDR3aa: CASSEAGALDTQYF; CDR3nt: TGTGCCAGCAGTGAAGCGGGGGCCCTAGATACGCAGTATTTT
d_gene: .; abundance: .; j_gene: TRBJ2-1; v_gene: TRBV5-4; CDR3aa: CASDKDRVARSYNEQFF; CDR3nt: TGTGCCAGCGATAAGGATCGGGTAGCGCGATCCTACAATGAGCAGTTCTTC
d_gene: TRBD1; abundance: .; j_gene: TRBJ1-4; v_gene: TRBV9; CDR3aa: CASSTPTGGFEKLFF; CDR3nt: TGTGCCAGCAGCACCCCGACAGGGGGCTTCGAAAAACTGTTTTTT
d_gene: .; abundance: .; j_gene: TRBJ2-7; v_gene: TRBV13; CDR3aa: CASSNRQAYEQYF; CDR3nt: TGTGCCAGCAGCAACAGACAGGCCTACGAGCAGTACTTC
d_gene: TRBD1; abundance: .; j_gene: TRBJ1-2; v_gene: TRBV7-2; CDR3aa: CASSLGQGYGYTF; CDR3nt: TGTGCCAGCAGCTTAGGACAGGGCTATGGCTACACCTTC
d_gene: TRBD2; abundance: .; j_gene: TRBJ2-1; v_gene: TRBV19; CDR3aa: CASSIGSYSRGFLAGAGYNEQFF; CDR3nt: TGTGCCAGTAGTATAGGCAGCTACTCCCGGGGTTTTTTAGCGGGAGCGGGTTACAATGAGCAGTTCTTC
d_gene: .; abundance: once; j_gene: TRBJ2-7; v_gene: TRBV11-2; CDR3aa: CASSSRGMGSLYEQYF; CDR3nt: TGTGCCAGCAGCTCTAGGGGGATGGGCAGTTTATACGAGCAGTACTTC
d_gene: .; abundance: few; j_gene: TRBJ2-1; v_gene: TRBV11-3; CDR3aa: CASSQVSSYNEQFF; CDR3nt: TGTGCCAGCAGCCAAGTCAGCTCCTACAATGAGCAGTTCTTC